The clone carrying this TCR beta chain was observed many times. Its target is unknown. These data belong to a study of human T cells and chemical hapten exposure. Study at large: Upper back patch tests used 0.01% DPC, scored after 6 days. Study-level points and caveats: TCRs above 1 in 1000 frequency did not change with DPC sensitization.

Time point meaning: pre-sensitization, week 0. Treatment defined: therapeutic diphenylcyclopropenone sensitization with weekly scalp DPC. Total RNA was isolated from whole blood that had not been fractionated. In the library, unique molecular identifiers were attached to individual cDNA molecules. TCRdb itself ran the RACE reads through MiXCR, one entry per CDR3 protein. The profile covers 350,000 to 450,000 distinct CDR3 sequences, with approximately 5.1% appearing a single time and 2.6% taken by the ten largest. The source material was whole blood, sampled in connection with sensitization to the hapten diphenylcyclopropenone (DPC). The TCR was taken from a woman aged 50 to 60 with alopecia areata. Some clones in this sample may be carry-over from other donors' samples.

The CDR3 bases are TGTGCCAGCAGGACAGGGGGGGTTCTGTTCTTC. Amino acids: CASRTGGVLFF. The rearrangement joins TRBV27 to TRBJ2-1, with TRBD1 matching over 9 bases. From germline, CDR1 is MNHEY and CDR2 SMNVEV (reference sequence). The junction had 6 bases not matched to a gene; V was cut back by 6 bases and J by 15 bases. This CDR3 region has 11 residues.